The clone carrying this T cell receptor beta chain was seen only once. Its specificity is not known. This sample was taken from a study of graft-versus-host responses after intestinal transplantation. Study summary: Isolated intestinal, liver-intestinal, or multivisceral transplants were what recipients had. The study's findings and limits: Individuals who had graft-donor T cell macrochimerism had allografts that showed high graft-versus-host to host-versus-graft clonal ratios.

CDR1 is GTSNPN and CDR2 is SVGIG in the germline V gene (reference sequence). This CDR3 has 16 residues. After removal of 1 base from V and 2 bases from J, the junction contained 7 bases not matched to a gene. Assay: immunoSEQ multiplex PCR; the TCRdb copy retains only in-frame clones and omits some. The sample yields more than 90,000 clones, approximately 92% seen once. Sequenced material: unstimulated CD8+ T cells sorted from spleen or lymph node cells, taken before intestinal transplant. The receptor comes from a human donor who received an intestinal transplant. The chain recombines TRBV30 with TRBJ2-5; 10 bases line up with TRBD2. CDR3 residues: CAWSGGSGGLQETQYF. DNA of the CDR3: TGTGCCTGGAGTGGCGGTAGCGGGGGGCTACAAGAGACCCAGTACTTC. Full variable domain (outside the CDR3, taken from reference TRBV30 and TRBJ2-5): SQTIHQWPATLVQPVGSPLSLECTVEGTSNPNLYWYRQAAGRGLQLLFYSVGIGQISSEVPQNLSASRPQDRQFILSSKKLLLSDSGFYLCAWSGGSGGLQETQYFGPGTRLLVL.